The 8 T cell receptor beta chains below were found in one sample sequenced in a study of PD-L1 blockade in urothelial cancer (dated by TCRdb to the late 2010s). The time point label on this specimen signifies: peripheral blood 6 weeks after treatment start. The library was produced with the immunoSEQ multiplex PCR assay. The table was pulled from immuneACCESS by TCRdb, which kept in-frame rearrangements only. Such tables lose some clones; where checked, under half of the loss comes from unresolved V genes, and the rest has no known cause. Recorded for this sample are around 100,000 clones; around 90% of them occurred a single time. The top ten clones comprise more than 3% of the sample. The sample consisted of PBMCs, taken around atezolizumab (anti-PD-L1) treatment. The receptors originated from a man between 60 and 75 years old with urothelial cancer.

A single count supports this clone. CDR3 DNA sequence: TGTGCCAGCAGCCTACAGCGGGGGGGCGCAGATACGCAGTATTTT. Amino acids: CASSLQRGGADTQYF. This chain links TRBV7-2 with TRBJ2-3; 10 nucleotides align to TRBD2. CDR1 and CDR2 (germline): SGHTA, FQGNSA. Trimming at V came to 5 bases and at J to 4 bases, leaving 6 bases not matched to a gene. The CDR3 is made up of 15 amino acids.

The V and J genes are TRBV20-1 and TRBJ1-2; no clear D gene. From germline, CDR1 is DFQATT and CDR2 SNEGSKA (reference sequence). The CDR3 length is 10 residues. CDR3 DNA: TGCGTAGCCCCCACCTATGGCTACACCTTC. Its translation is CVAPTYGYTF.

The chain is built from TRBV7-9 and TRBJ2-7; 7 positions match TRBD1. J lost 4 bases, V lost 3 bases, and 6 bases had no gene match. This CDR3 has 14 amino acids. The V gene's germline CDR1 is SEHNR and CDR2 FQNEAQ (reference sequence). The CDR3 loop reads CASSFGNRGYEQYF. The CDR3 DNA sequence: TGTGCCAGCAGCTTCGGGAACAGGGGTTACGAGCAGTACTTC.

This chain joins TRBV2 and TRBJ2-1, with D unresolved. Germline V gene data show CDR1 as SNHLY and CDR2 as FYNNEI. The CDR3 consists of 13 residues. The germline V and J ends were trimmed by 8 bases and 8 bases, with 16 bases remaining between them. The CDR3 loop reads CASSRGDGDEQFF. The CDR3 nucleotides are TGTGCCAGCTCTAGAGGCGACGGCGATGAGCAGTTCTTC.

This chain joins TRBV27 and TRBJ1-3; possibly TRBD1 for D (5 bases). Germline V gene data show CDR1 as MNHEY and CDR2 as SMNVEV (reference sequence). This CDR3 spans 14 amino acids. Deletions cut 2 bases from V and 0 bases from J, with 5 bases between. The CDR3 here is CASSLQGSGNTIYF. The CDR3 DNA reads as TGTGCCAGCAGTTTACAGGGCTCTGGAAACACCATATATTTT.

The rearrangement links TRBV30 to TRBJ2-7; TRBD2 aligns across 8 bases. Germline CDR1 is GTSNPN and CDR2 is SVGIG (reference sequence). This CDR3 has 14 amino acids. V shed 1 base, J shed 5 bases, and the junction held 7 bases outside the gene matches. The CDR3 region is CAWSGGGPPNEQYF. The CDR3 DNA reads TGTGCCTGGAGTGGCGGGGGGCCGCCTAACGAGCAGTACTTC.

The rearrangement uses TRBV4-3 and TRBJ2-4; 8 positions agree with TRBD1. The CDR3 totals 16 residues. Trimming removed 0 bases from V and 7 bases from J; junction bases left unmatched: 8. Looked up from germline, CDR1 is LGHNA and CDR2 is YSLEER. The CDR3 is CASSQDYQGARNIQYF. Here the CDR3 DNA reads TGCGCCAGCAGCCAAGATTATCAGGGGGCTCGGAACATTCAGTACTTC.

The chain combines TRBV7-2 with TRBJ2-7; 12 nucleotides align to TRBD2. The CDR3 consists of 16 residues. Unmatched junction bases numbered 8, after V lost 3 bases and J lost 5 bases. Germline V lookup: CDR1 SGHTA, CDR2 FQGNSA. CDR3 loop: CASSFQALAGGHEQYF. The CDR3 DNA reads TGTGCCAGCAGCTTCCAAGCCCTAGCGGGGGGGCACGAGCAGTACTTC.